This paragraph covers one TCR beta chain sequence. Its antigen remains unidentified. Time point meaning: pre-treatment sample, taken before nivolumab and TIL therapy. Tumor tissue came from excised metastases, mostly pleural nodules or supraclavicular lymph nodes. Adults with stage 4 NSCLC were enrolled in a phase I trial. This CDR3 comprises 12 residues. Looked up from germline, CDR1 is SQVTM and CDR2 is ANQGSEA. J was trimmed by 4 bases and V by 6 bases; bases with no gene match: 4. This specimen belongs to a study of TIL therapy for anti-PD-1-resistant metastatic lung cancer. Study in general: Half of patients were current or former smokers. Study-wide findings and caveats: Treatment-naive, never-smoker and oncogene-addicted patients were overrepresented in this highly selected cohort.

The libraries were made with immunoSEQ v3. Sequencing depth was about 2 million read pairs for survey level, about 5-6.5 million for deep. Sequencing was performed with immunoSEQ multiplex PCR; in TCRdb, only in-frame clones are kept and a portion is missing. The table records approximately 95,000 clones, about two thirds of them present only once. This chain links TRBV29-1 with TRBJ2-3; 7 nucleotides agree with TRBD1. Sequences were derived from tumor tissue, sampled at baseline. This receptor was taken from a person between 30 and 79 years old with non-small cell lung cancer. CDR3 protein: CSVRQGPDTQYF. The CDR3 coding sequence is TGCAGCGTAAGACAGGGACCAGATACGCAGTATTTT.